A selection of T cell receptor beta chains follows, all from one sample in a study of blood T cell repertoires in COVID-19. Using immunoSEQ multiplex PCR, the repertoire was profiled, and TCRdb retains in-frame clones only, with some absent. In the table there are tens of thousands of clones, approximately 82% of which are singletons. Input material: peripheral blood. Receptors were obtained from a human donor in a cohort sampled during active or convalescent COVID-19. Each CDR3 is given with its conserved first and last residue. The D gene is left open where the match is weak. Some rows mark clone size as missing; the rest say once, few, many or name a class of expanded clone.

d_gene: .; v_gene: TRBV19; abundance: few; j_gene: TRBJ1-5; CDR3nt: TGTGCCAGTAGTATTCTACAGCATCAGCCCCAGCATTTT; CDR3aa: CASSILQHQPQHF
d_gene: TRBD2; v_gene: TRBV9; abundance: once; j_gene: TRBJ2-3; CDR3nt: TGTGCCAGCAGCCTGCGGGGGGGCCTTACAGATACGCAGTATTTT; CDR3aa: CASSLRGGLTDTQYF
d_gene: TRBD2; v_gene: TRBV5-6; abundance: .; j_gene: TRBJ2-3; CDR3nt: TGTGCCAGCAGCGTGACTAGCGGGGAAGGGAATACGCAGTATTTT; CDR3aa: CASSVTSGEGNTQYF
d_gene: TRBD2; v_gene: TRBV2; abundance: once; j_gene: TRBJ2-5; CDR3nt: TGTGCCAGCAGTGATTTTGTAGCGGGGGAAGAGACCCAGTACTTC; CDR3aa: CASSDFVAGEETQYF
d_gene: .; v_gene: TRBV5-4; abundance: .; j_gene: TRBJ1-1; CDR3nt: TGTGCCAGCAGCCTGGACGGGAGAGAAGCTTTCTTT; CDR3aa: CASSLDGREAFF
d_gene: .; v_gene: TRBV19; abundance: .; j_gene: TRBJ2-7; CDR3nt: TGTGCCAGTAGACCAGTACCCGGACAGACCTACGAGCAGTACTTC; CDR3aa: CASRPVPGQTYEQYF
d_gene: .; v_gene: TRBV3-1/TRBV3-2; abundance: .; j_gene: TRBJ1-1; CDR3nt: TGTGCCAGCAGCCAAGCTTTGAGGGAAGCTTTCTTT; CDR3aa: CASSQALREAFF
d_gene: .; v_gene: TRBV21-1; abundance: .; j_gene: TRBJ2-5; CDR3nt: TGTGCCAGCAGCAAAGAGACACAGGGGAAGGGAGAGACCCAGTACTTC; CDR3aa: CASSKETQGKGETQYF
d_gene: .; v_gene: TRBV6-5; abundance: .; j_gene: TRBJ2-3; CDR3nt: TGTGCCAGCGGCTCGCCGACTACCCCTACGCAGTATTTT; CDR3aa: CASGSPTTPTQYF
d_gene: TRBD2; v_gene: TRBV7-2; abundance: .; j_gene: TRBJ2-4; CDR3nt: TGTGCCAGCAGCCAAGGGACTAGCGGGGTCAAAAACATTCAGTACTTC; CDR3aa: CASSQGTSGVKNIQYF
d_gene: .; v_gene: TRBV7-3; abundance: .; j_gene: TRBJ2-3; CDR3nt: TGTGCCAGCAGCCCTAACGGGCAGGGATCAGATACGCAGTATTTT; CDR3aa: CASSPNGQGSDTQYF
d_gene: TRBD1; v_gene: TRBV19; abundance: .; j_gene: TRBJ2-5; CDR3nt: TGTGCCAGTAGTATCGGCAGGGGGAAGAGAGAGACCCAGTACTTC; CDR3aa: CASSIGRGKRETQYF
d_gene: .; v_gene: TRBV2; abundance: .; j_gene: TRBJ2-2; CDR3nt: TGTGCCACCTACAGGGTAACCACCGGGGAGCTGTTTTTT; CDR3aa: CATYRVTTGELFF
d_gene: .; v_gene: TRBV5-6; abundance: .; j_gene: TRBJ1-5; CDR3nt: TGTGCCAGCAGCTTGACCCCAGGGAATAGCAATCAGCCCCAGCATTTT; CDR3aa: CASSLTPGNSNQPQHF
d_gene: .; v_gene: TRBV30; abundance: .; j_gene: TRBJ1-2; CDR3nt: TGTGCCTGGACAGGGTTGAACTATGGCTACACCTTC; CDR3aa: CAWTGLNYGYTF
d_gene: TRBD2; v_gene: TRBV2; abundance: .; j_gene: TRBJ2-1; CDR3nt: TGTGCCAGCAGACGACTAGCGGGGGGGCCCGGTAATGAGCAGTTCTTC; CDR3aa: CASRRLAGGPGNEQFF
d_gene: TRBD1; v_gene: TRBV5-4; abundance: few; j_gene: TRBJ1-6; CDR3nt: TGTGCCAGCAGCACGGACAGGGATTCACCCCTCCACTTT; CDR3aa: CASSTDRDSPLHF
d_gene: .; v_gene: TRBV7-2; abundance: .; j_gene: TRBJ1-1; CDR3nt: TGTGCCAGCAGCTTAAGGGACTACACTGAAGCTTTCTTT; CDR3aa: CASSLRDYTEAFF
d_gene: TRBD1; v_gene: TRBV7-2; abundance: .; j_gene: TRBJ2-7; CDR3nt: TGTGCCAGCAGCTCCGGGACAGGGGGGTACGGGCAGTACTTC; CDR3aa: CASSSGTGGYGQYF
d_gene: TRBD1; v_gene: TRBV4-3; abundance: .; j_gene: TRBJ1-4; CDR3nt: TGCGCCAGCAGCCAGACAGGGGTTCGGCCTGGTGAACTGTTTTTT; CDR3aa: CASSQTGVRPGELFF
d_gene: TRBD1; v_gene: TRBV24-1; abundance: .; j_gene: TRBJ2-3; CDR3nt: TGTGCCACCAGTAAGACAGGGGGCGCAACAGATACGCAGTATTTT; CDR3aa: CATSKTGGATDTQYF
d_gene: .; v_gene: TRBV21-1; abundance: few; j_gene: TRBJ1-2; CDR3nt: TGTGCCAGCAGCGGACATAGGGTCGGCTACACCTTC; CDR3aa: CASSGHRVGYTF
d_gene: TRBD1; v_gene: TRBV10-3; abundance: medium-sized; j_gene: TRBJ1-5; CDR3nt: TGTGCCATCAGTGAGGGGACAGCCAGCAATCAGCCCCAGCATTTT; CDR3aa: CAISEGTASNQPQHF
d_gene: .; v_gene: TRBV4-2; abundance: .; j_gene: TRBJ1-1; CDR3nt: TGTGCCAGCAGCCAGGTACGGGGACAGAACACTGAAGCTTTCTTT; CDR3aa: CASSQVRGQNTEAFF
d_gene: .; v_gene: TRBV7-2; abundance: .; j_gene: TRBJ1-1; CDR3nt: TGTGCCAGCAGCTTAGGCAGGGCCATGAACACTGAAGCTTTCTTT; CDR3aa: CASSLGRAMNTEAFF
d_gene: .; v_gene: TRBV12-3/TRBV12-4; abundance: .; j_gene: TRBJ1-1; CDR3nt: TGTGCCAGCAGACTCGACAGGGAAGCTTTCTTT; CDR3aa: CASRLDREAFF
d_gene: TRBD1; v_gene: TRBV6-2/TRBV6-3; abundance: few; j_gene: TRBJ1-5; CDR3nt: TGTGCCAGCAGTGACAGGGGGCGCGGGAGCAATCAGCCCCAGCATTTT; CDR3aa: CASSDRGRGSNQPQHF
d_gene: TRBD1; v_gene: TRBV19; abundance: .; j_gene: TRBJ2-7; CDR3nt: TGTGCCAGTATGGGACAGGGAATTACCTACGAGCAGTACTTC; CDR3aa: CASMGQGITYEQYF
d_gene: TRBD1; v_gene: TRBV19; abundance: .; j_gene: TRBJ1-3; CDR3nt: TGTGCCAGTAGTAGAATACCGGGACAGGGGGCTGGAAACACCATATATTTT; CDR3aa: CASSRIPGQGAGNTIYF
d_gene: TRBD2; v_gene: TRBV7-2; abundance: once; j_gene: TRBJ2-1; CDR3nt: TGTGCCAGCAGCTTAAGTACTAGCGGGGGGTCCTACAATGAGCAGTTCTTC; CDR3aa: CASSLSTSGGSYNEQFF
d_gene: TRBD1; v_gene: TRBV19; abundance: .; j_gene: TRBJ2-3; CDR3nt: TGTGCCAGTAGTCCTTTGACAGGGCTTGATACGCAGTATTTT; CDR3aa: CASSPLTGLDTQYF
d_gene: .; v_gene: TRBV18; abundance: .; j_gene: TRBJ2-5; CDR3nt: TGTGCCAGCTCACCATGGGGTGGGGAGCAAGAGACCCAGTACTTC; CDR3aa: CASSPWGGEQETQYF
d_gene: .; v_gene: TRBV7-2; abundance: .; j_gene: TRBJ1-5; CDR3nt: TGTGCCAGCAGCTCTACAGGGTATCAGCCCCAGCATTTT; CDR3aa: CASSSTGYQPQHF
d_gene: .; v_gene: TRBV7-2; abundance: .; j_gene: TRBJ1-1; CDR3nt: TGTGCCAGCAGCACCGGACAGCCTATGTCAGGCACTGAAGCTTTCTTT; CDR3aa: CASSTGQPMSGTEAFF
d_gene: .; v_gene: TRBV7-9; abundance: few; j_gene: TRBJ1-2; CDR3nt: TGTGCCAGCAGCTTATTTCAGGGAGGCTACACCTTC; CDR3aa: CASSLFQGGYTF
d_gene: TRBD1; v_gene: TRBV9; abundance: .; j_gene: TRBJ1-2; CDR3nt: TGTGCCAGCAACGCCGCGGGGACAGGGTCTAACTATGGCTACACCTTC; CDR3aa: CASNAAGTGSNYGYTF
d_gene: TRBD1; v_gene: TRBV4-1; abundance: .; j_gene: TRBJ1-4; CDR3nt: TGCGCCAGCAGCCACACAGGGGTAGATGAAAAACTGTTTTTT; CDR3aa: CASSHTGVDEKLFF
d_gene: TRBD1; v_gene: TRBV5-4; abundance: .; j_gene: TRBJ1-4; CDR3nt: TGTGCCAGCAGCAAGGGACAGGGGAATAATGAAAAACTGTTTTTT; CDR3aa: CASSKGQGNNEKLFF
d_gene: .; v_gene: TRBV12-3/TRBV12-4; abundance: .; j_gene: TRBJ1-1; CDR3nt: TGTGCCAGCAGGCAGCAGGGAGGGGATGAAGCTTTCTTT; CDR3aa: CASRQQGGDEAFF
d_gene: TRBD1; v_gene: TRBV2; abundance: .; j_gene: TRBJ1-5; CDR3nt: TGTGCCAGCAGCGCTGACAGGGTGCATCAGCCCCAGCATTTT; CDR3aa: CASSADRVHQPQHF